Listed below are T cell receptor beta chains from one sample, sequenced in a study of blood T cell repertoires in COVID-19. Clones were sequenced by immunoSEQ multiplex PCR, and TCRdb holds only the in-frame ones, with some missing. Among 60,000 to 70,000 clones, 80% to 85% were seen once, and the ten largest hold around 16%. Material for sequencing was peripheral blood. The receptors were sampled from a man older than 75 with acute or convalescent COVID-19. Both conserved end residues are part of each CDR3. D genes are given only for firm matches. Part of the rows lack a size; the others show once, few, many or a class for expanded clones.

D,V,J,size,DNA,CDR3
TRBD1,TRBV5-6,TRBJ1-2,.,TGTGCCAGCAGCTTGGGGACAGGGATGTGGGACTATGGCTACACCTTC,CASSLGTGMWDYGYTF
TRBD1,TRBV6-6,TRBJ1-5,.,TGTGCCAGCAGTTACTCGAACCAGGGGGCATCTCAGCCCCAGCATTTT,CASSYSNQGASQPQHF
TRBD2,TRBV4-3,TRBJ2-7,.,TGCGCCAGCAGCCAAGATGGTCTAGCGGGAGGCGAGCAGTACTTC,CASSQDGLAGGEQYF
TRBD2,TRBV7-2,TRBJ2-3,.,TGTGCCAGCAGCCCTAGCGGGAGTCCAGATACGCAGTATTTT,CASSPSGSPDTQYF
.,TRBV9,TRBJ2-1,.,TGTGCCAGCAGCGTAACGAGCTCCTACAATGAGCAGTTCTTC,CASSVTSSYNEQFF
TRBD2,TRBV11-2,TRBJ2-3,.,TGTGCCAGCAGCTCCCTAGCGGGGGGGGTTGATACGCAGTATTTT,CASSSLAGGVDTQYF
TRBD1,TRBV6-2/TRBV6-3,TRBJ2-1,.,TGTGCCAGCAGTTACCAACCGGGACAGGGGGCGACTGAGCAGTTCTTC,CASSYQPGQGATEQFF
.,TRBV7-2,TRBJ2-3,.,TGTGCCAGCATCGGGTTAGTAGGGGAACCTACGCAGTATTTT,CASIGLVGEPTQYF
.,TRBV6-4,TRBJ1-2,once,TGTGCCAGCAGTCCTGGCGGGGGTCGTGGCTACACCTTC,CASSPGGGRGYTF
.,TRBV9,TRBJ1-2,.,TGTGCCAGCAGCGTAGAGCAGGCGACCTTTGGGGGCTACACCTTC,CASSVEQATFGGYTF
TRBD2,TRBV4-3,TRBJ2-2,few,TGCGCCAGCAGCGTCGGTAGCGGGAGGAGGCGGTACGGGGAGCTGTTTTTT,CASSVGSGRRRYGELFF
TRBD1,TRBV3-1/TRBV3-2,TRBJ2-2,.,TGTGCCAGCAGCTGGGCCGGGACAGGGCTGGCCGGGGAGCTGTTTTTT,CASSWAGTGLAGELFF
.,TRBV7-8,TRBJ1-2,.,TGTGCCAGCAGCCCTACAGCACCTCCTAACTATGGCTACACCTTC,CASSPTAPPNYGYTF
.,TRBV6-5,TRBJ2-7,.,TGTGCCAGCAGTTTAACGGTCCTGCCCGCCTACGAGCAGTACTTC,CASSLTVLPAYEQYF
TRBD2,TRBV7-8,TRBJ2-7,once,TGTGCCAGCAGCTTAGCGGCCGGGTTGACTAGCGGGACCCCGTACGAGCAGTACTTC,CASSLAAGLTSGTPYEQYF
TRBD2,TRBV27,TRBJ2-7,once,TGTGCCAGCAGTCCCCGGAGAGCGGGGGGATACGAGCAGTACTTC,CASSPRRAGGYEQYF
.,TRBV5-1,TRBJ2-7,.,TGCGCCAGCAGCTTCGGGTCGAACTACGAGCAGTACTTC,CASSFGSNYEQYF
TRBD2,TRBV9,TRBJ2-5,.,TGTGCCAGCAGCGCCGTTCGCCGGCTAGCGGGTAGAGAGACCCAGTACTTC,CASSAVRRLAGRETQYF
.,TRBV6-5,TRBJ1-2,many,TGTGCCAGCAGTCCAGGGTTCTCTAACTATGGCTACACCTTC,CASSPGFSNYGYTF
.,TRBV6-6,TRBJ1-2,.,TGTGCCAGCACCCGGACTTTCACTAACTATGGCTACACCTTC,CASTRTFTNYGYTF
TRBD2,TRBV5-1,TRBJ2-2,.,TGCGCCAGCAGCTTGAGGACTAGCGGGAGCACCGGGGAGCTGTTTTTT,CASSLRTSGSTGELFF
TRBD2,TRBV10-3,TRBJ2-1,.,TGTGCCTCCCGAGAGACTAGCGGGGGGTTCGATGAGCAGTTCTTC,CASRETSGGFDEQFF
TRBD2,TRBV5-5,TRBJ2-5,.,TGTGCCAGCAGCTTGGGAGTTCTTTTGGGGGGAGGGGAGACCCAGTACTTC,CASSLGVLLGGGETQYF
.,TRBV19,TRBJ1-3,.,TGTGCCAGTAGTATCTACCCTCGCAGCGAAGGTAACACCATATATTTT,CASSIYPRSEGNTIYF
.,TRBV6-5,TRBJ1-2,.,TGTGCCAGCAGTTACGTCAGGGCGGAGTATGGCTACACCTTC,CASSYVRAEYGYTF
.,TRBV7-9,TRBJ1-2,.,TGTGCCAGCAGCTTAGGTCAGGTTAACTATGGCTACACCTTC,CASSLGQVNYGYTF
TRBD2,TRBV5-4,TRBJ2-1,.,TGTGCCAGCAGCTTGAAGCGGGGGGCCTCCTACAATGAGCAGTTCTTC,CASSLKRGASYNEQFF
.,TRBV19,TRBJ1-5,.,TGTGCCAGTAGTACCACGGGGGGCGGTCAGCCCCAGCATTTT,CASSTTGGGQPQHF
.,TRBV9,TRBJ1-2,.,TGTGCCAGCTCGAGGGTAGACGGCTACACCTTC,CASSRVDGYTF
.,TRBV5-1,TRBJ2-7,.,TGCGCCAGCAGCTTGGATGGAGTCTACGAGCAGTACTTC,CASSLDGVYEQYF
.,TRBV19,TRBJ1-4,.,TGTGCCAGTGAGGCCGGGACACAGGGCGAAAAACTGTTTTTT,CASEAGTQGEKLFF
TRBD1,TRBV3-1/TRBV3-2,TRBJ1-6,once,TGTGCCAGCAGCCCCTTTCAAGGGGGCGCGAATTCACCCCTCCACTTT,CASSPFQGGANSPLHF
.,TRBV28,TRBJ1-5,.,TGTGCCAGCAGTTTAGTGGGGCACAGGTATCAGCCCCAGCATTTT,CASSLVGHRYQPQHF
TRBD1,TRBV4-3,TRBJ1-4,.,TGCGCCAGCAGCCAAGCTTCTACAGGGGAGGAAAAACTGTTTTTT,CASSQASTGEEKLFF
.,TRBV2,TRBJ2-4,.,TGTGCCAGCGGGGGACTTCAAAAAAACATTCAGTACTTC,CASGGLQKNIQYF
TRBD1,TRBV29-1,TRBJ1-6,.,TGCAGCGCCCAGGGGGCTGGGGTGAATTCACCCCTCCACTTT,CSAQGAGVNSPLHF
.,TRBV7-2,TRBJ1-2,.,TGTGCCAGCAGCTTAACAACAAACTATGGCTACACCTTC,CASSLTTNYGYTF
.,TRBV25-1,TRBJ1-5,.,TGTGCCAGCAGTGAACCTGGGGGCCATCAGCCCCAGCATTTT,CASSEPGGHQPQHF
TRBD1,TRBV6-6,TRBJ1-1,.,TGTGCCAGCAGTTCGGCGGGACAGCCTTGGGCCACTGAAGCTTTCTTT,CASSSAGQPWATEAFF
.,TRBV1,TRBJ1-4,.,TGCACCAGCAGCCAAGAGGGCGGGAAGGATGAAAAACTGTTTTTT,CTSSQEGGKDEKLFF
TRBD2,TRBV3-1/TRBV3-2,TRBJ2-5,few,TGTGCCAGCAGCCCCACCCGACTAGCGGGGGAGACCCAGTACTTC,CASSPTRLAGETQYF
.,TRBV18,TRBJ1-6,.,TGTGCCAGCTCACCGGGGGGGGTTAATTCACCCCTCCACTTT,CASSPGGVNSPLHF
.,TRBV5-4,TRBJ1-6,.,TGTGCCAGCAGCTTGGGACCAGGGCGTGGCTCACCCCTCCACTTT,CASSLGPGRGSPLHF
.,TRBV30,TRBJ2-3,.,TGTGCCTGGGCTACGGGGGTAAGAACAGATACGCAGTATTTT,CAWATGVRTDTQYF
TRBD1,TRBV29-1,TRBJ2-5,.,TGCAGCGTGTACAGGGGGGCCGAGGGGACCCAGTACTTC,CSVYRGAEGTQYF